This T cell receptor (beta chain) originates from a study of CD8+ T cells in alopecia areata (dated by TCRdb to the late 2010s). General notes on the study: High-throughput TCRbeta sequencing was used to examine T cell clonal expansion in alopecia areata in both the C3H/HeJ mouse model and human patients. Amplification of TCRbeta CDR3 regions was done by immunoSEQ multiplex PCR using 35 Vbeta forward primers and 13 Jbeta reverse primers. Clonality in the scalp was compared among normal scalp (n=4), patchy alopecia areata scalp (n=8), and alopecia totalis/universalis scalp (n=8). RNA was obtained with the PAXgene miRNA kit for fixed scalp, the miRNeasy kit for PBMCs, and the RNeasy kit for mouse skin. Scalp tissue and sorted CD4+ and CD8+ peripheral blood T cells from patchy and totalis/universalis alopecia areata patients and from healthy controls were covered by human TCRbeta sequencing.

The paper as a whole reports these results and caveats: Compared with mice, TCR sequences shared between patients were less clear, possibly partly because of HLA diversity across the patient population. Compared with normal scalp, lesional scalp had higher clonality and more expanded CD8+ clones, particularly in alopecia totalis/universalis, a pattern that suggests antigenic drive. Scalp TCR repertoire analysis is complicated because resident alphabeta T cells in normal human skin are also sequenced, whereas mouse skin is dominated by gammadelta T cells.

Receptors were amplified or captured by the immunoSEQ multiplex PCR assay. RNA was extracted from all samples and reverse transcribed into cDNA, which served as template for TCR sequencing. SuperScript III was used for first-strand cDNA synthesis, primed with a 2:1 mix of oligo-dT and random hexamers. A synthetic immune receptor repertoire was used to assess amplification bias, and residual bias was removed computationally. In the original analysis: Raw reads were preprocessed for error removal, and CDR3 was defined according to IMGT conventions as running from the conserved cysteine to phenylalanine. To get clonality, Shannon entropy was normalized by log2 of the number of productive unique TCRs and the result was subtracted from 1. CD4 or CD8 identity of scalp clones was inferred by cross-referencing scalp TCRbeta sequences with sorted blood CD4 and CD8 repertoires. Entries here come from immuneACCESS through TCRdb and include only in-frame sequences with V and J called. Some clones fail to appear in such tables; in the studies checked, an unresolved V gene covers under half of the shortfall, and the cause of the remainder is unknown. V, J and clone size reflect that table, while D and trimming were determined from the DNA. The sample data list more than 90,000 clones, and approximately 58% of these were observed just once. The ten largest clones take up approximately 2.6% of the sample.

After PBMCs were isolated by density centrifugation and stained for CD3, CD4 and CD8, a FACSAria was used to sort CD4+ and CD8+ T cells. Scalp biopsies and blood samples were provided by unaffected controls. This clone turned up a few times. Its cognate antigen has yet to be identified. It has no much larger one-base neighbor in the sample; base qualities were not kept. The clonotype originates from a human donor in good health. Specimen: CD4+ T cells sorted from blood.

The nucleotides are TGTGCCAGCAGCTTAGTGGGACAGTCTTCCTACGAGCAGTACTTC. Translation gives CASSLVGQSSYEQYF. The sequence joins TRBV11-2 to TRBJ2-7, with 7 central nucleotides matching TRBD1. After removal of 1 base from V and 1 base from J, the junction retains 4 bases not matched to a gene. The CDR3 measures 15 amino acids from cysteine to phenylalanine. Left in the record is the CDR3 DNA by itself, 45 bases read in frame from the first base. CDR1 and CDR2 (SGHAT, FQNNGV) derive from the germline V gene.